This T cell receptor (beta chain) was observed in a study of neurological immune-mediated disorders. As for the study in general: In a group of roughly 35 multiple sclerosis patients, approximately 30 had the relapsing-remitting type and 3 had the secondary progressive type.

TCRdb reanalysed the 5' RACE reads using MiXCR and keeps one entry per CDR3 protein. The sample lists tens of thousands of distinct CDR3 sequences, 3% to 4% occurring once. About this clonotype: As yet, its antigen is unknown.

CDR1 is LGHNA and CDR2 is YNFKEQ in the germline V gene. The CDR3 covers 16 residues. Trimming at V came to 2 bases and at J to 5 bases, leaving 8 bases not matched to a gene. Findings and limits, study-wide: Multiple sclerosis was found to have the least TCR clonal expansion, below healthy controls, and HTLV-1-associated myelopathy the most. A possible signature appeared as one related-CDR3 cluster, in which phylogenetic grouping placed the repertoires of 18 of 34 multiple sclerosis patients.

This TCR was recovered from a man aged 35 to 55 with multiple sclerosis. The chain uses TRBV4-2 and TRBJ2-2; 7 bases are shared with TRBD2. The sequenced material came from PBMCs. The CDR3 reads CASSQPGGPRTGELFF. CDR3 in DNA: TGTGCCAGCAGCCAACCGGGGGGACCACGAACCGGGGAGCTGTTTTTT.